Each of the 2 T cell receptor beta chains below was sequenced from the same sample in a study of T cells in Graves' hyperthyroidism and ophthalmopathy. RNA transcripts served as the template for amplifying TCR beta CDR3 regions. TCR CDR3 underwent first-round RT-PCR with the HTBI primer set. MiXCR, applied by TCRdb to the multiplex PCR reads, yields one record per CDR3 protein. The sample includes approximately 700,000 distinct CDR3 sequences, roughly 15% of them seen just once. The specimen sequenced was blood. The receptors were gathered from a man between 18 and 29 years old with Graves' hyperthyroidism.

The chain uses TRBV4-1 and TRBJ2-7; D is uncertain. V lost 3 bases, J lost 3 bases, and 15 bases lay in between. Germline values: CDR1 MGHRA, CDR2 YSYEKL. The CDR3 has 15 amino acids. The CDR3 spells CASSQAQTMGYEQYF. The DNA of the CDR3 is TGCGCCAGCAGCCAGGCCCAGACAATGGGCTACGAGCAGTACTTC.

This clonotype came up many times. The chain links TRBV29-1 to TRBJ2-3; D remains unclear. Trimming stripped 3 bases from V and 2 bases from J, with 9 bases between. The CDR3 has 13 amino acids. Germline loops: CDR1 SQVTM, CDR2 ANQGSEA. The CDR3 spells CSVDRTYTDTQYF. The DNA for the CDR3 is TGCAGCGTTGACAGAACCTACACAGATACGCAGTATTTT.